The present entry profiles one T cell receptor beta chain with its context. Repertoires were generated with immunoSEQ multiplex PCR, while TCRdb's copy carries only in-frame clones and drops some. The data contain about 14,000 clones, approximately 86% of them singletons. The sample comes from a study of blood T cell repertoires in COVID-19. Study in general: T cells, B-cell-depleted T cells, or PBMCs provided the cDNA or gDNA that served as material.

Per the germline V gene, CDR1 is KGHSH and CDR2 is LQKENI. V gave up 0 bases and J gave up 0 bases, with 6 bases separating them. CDR3 length: 14 amino acids. This sequence was found in a human donor in a cohort sampled during active COVID-19. The J gene is TRBJ2-7, the V gene TRBV18, with D possibly matching TRBD1 (5 bases). Sequencing was carried out using peripheral blood. CDR3 protein: CASSPPGVSYEQYF. In DNA, the CDR3 is TGTGCCAGCTCACCACCAGGGGTCTCCTACGAGCAGTACTTC.